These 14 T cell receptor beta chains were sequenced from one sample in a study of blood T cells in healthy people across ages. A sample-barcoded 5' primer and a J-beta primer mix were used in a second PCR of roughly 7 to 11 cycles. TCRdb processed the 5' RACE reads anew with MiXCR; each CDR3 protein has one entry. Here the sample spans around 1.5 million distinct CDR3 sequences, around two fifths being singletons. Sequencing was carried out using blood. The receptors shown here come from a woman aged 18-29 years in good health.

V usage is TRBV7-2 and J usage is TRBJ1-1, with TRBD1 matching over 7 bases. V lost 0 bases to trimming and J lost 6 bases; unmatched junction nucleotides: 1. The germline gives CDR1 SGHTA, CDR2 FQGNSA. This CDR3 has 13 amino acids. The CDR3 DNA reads TGTGCCAGCAGCTTAGCAGGGGGCCCTGAAGCTTTCTTT. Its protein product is CASSLAGGPEAFF.

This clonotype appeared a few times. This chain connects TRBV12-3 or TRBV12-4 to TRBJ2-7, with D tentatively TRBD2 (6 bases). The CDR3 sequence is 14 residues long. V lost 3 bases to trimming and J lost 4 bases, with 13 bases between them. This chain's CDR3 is CASSFAAGSYEQYF. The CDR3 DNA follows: TGTGCCAGCAGTTTTGCTGCGGGATCATACGAGCAGTACTTC.

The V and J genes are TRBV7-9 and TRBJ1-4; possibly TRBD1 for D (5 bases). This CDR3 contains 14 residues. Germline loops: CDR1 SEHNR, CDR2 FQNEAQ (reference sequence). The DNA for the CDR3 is TGTGCGTCTCGAGGGGCCCGGACGGGCGAAAAACTGTTTTTT. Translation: CASRGARTGEKLFF.

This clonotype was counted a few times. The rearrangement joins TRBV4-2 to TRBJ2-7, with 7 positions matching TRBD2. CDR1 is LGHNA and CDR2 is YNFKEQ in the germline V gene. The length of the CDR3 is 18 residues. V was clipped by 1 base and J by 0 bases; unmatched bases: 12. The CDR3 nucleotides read TGTGCCAGCAGCCAAGGTCCGGGGGGAACTACTTCCTCCTACGAGCAGTACTTC. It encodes CASSQGPGGTTSSYEQYF.

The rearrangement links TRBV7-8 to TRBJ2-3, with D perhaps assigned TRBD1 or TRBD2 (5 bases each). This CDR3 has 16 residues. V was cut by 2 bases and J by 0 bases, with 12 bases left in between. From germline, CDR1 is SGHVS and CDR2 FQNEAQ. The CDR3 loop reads CASSLLTGLSTDTQYF. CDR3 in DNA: TGTGCCAGCAGCTTACTAACGGGGCTTAGCACAGATACGCAGTATTTT.

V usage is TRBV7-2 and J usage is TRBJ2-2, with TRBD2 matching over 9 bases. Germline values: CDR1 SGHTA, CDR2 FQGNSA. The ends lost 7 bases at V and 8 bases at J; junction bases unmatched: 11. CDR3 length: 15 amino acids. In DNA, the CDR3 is TGTGCCAGCACCAGACTGGCGGGAGGGCGGGGGGAGCTGTTTTTT. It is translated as CASTRLAGGRGELFF.

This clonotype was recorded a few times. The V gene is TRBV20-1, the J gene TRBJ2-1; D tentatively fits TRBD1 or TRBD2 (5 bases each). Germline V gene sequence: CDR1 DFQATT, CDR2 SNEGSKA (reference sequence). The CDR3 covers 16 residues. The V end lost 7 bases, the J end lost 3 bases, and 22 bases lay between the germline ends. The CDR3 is CSGKGPPRGFYNEQFF. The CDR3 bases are TGCAGTGGAAAGGGACCCCCTAGGGGATTCTACAATGAGCAGTTCTTC.

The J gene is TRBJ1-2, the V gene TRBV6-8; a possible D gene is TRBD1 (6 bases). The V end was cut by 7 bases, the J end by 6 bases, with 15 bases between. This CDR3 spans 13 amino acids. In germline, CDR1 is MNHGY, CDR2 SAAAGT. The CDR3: CASTQEGEDGYTF. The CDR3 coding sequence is TGTGCCAGCACCCAGGAGGGGGAGGATGGCTACACCTTC.

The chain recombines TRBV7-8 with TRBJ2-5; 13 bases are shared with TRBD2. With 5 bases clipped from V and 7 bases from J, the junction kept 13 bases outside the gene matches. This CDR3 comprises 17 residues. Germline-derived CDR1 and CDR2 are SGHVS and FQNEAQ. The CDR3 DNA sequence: TGTGCCAGCAGCCAAACGGAACTAGCGGGGGGGCGTGGGACCCAGTACTTC. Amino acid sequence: CASSQTELAGGRGTQYF.

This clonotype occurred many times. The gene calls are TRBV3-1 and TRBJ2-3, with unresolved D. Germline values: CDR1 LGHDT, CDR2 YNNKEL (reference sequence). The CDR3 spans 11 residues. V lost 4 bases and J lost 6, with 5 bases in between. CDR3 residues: CASSRRDTQYF. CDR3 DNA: TGTGCCAGCAGCCGTAGGGATACGCAGTATTTT.

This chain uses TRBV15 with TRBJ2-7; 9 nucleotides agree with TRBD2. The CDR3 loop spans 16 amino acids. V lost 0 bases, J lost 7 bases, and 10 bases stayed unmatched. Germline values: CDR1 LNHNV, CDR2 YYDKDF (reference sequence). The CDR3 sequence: CATSRDAAGGYNEQYF. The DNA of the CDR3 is TGTGCCACCAGCAGAGATGCTGCGGGAGGGTACAATGAGCAGTACTTC.

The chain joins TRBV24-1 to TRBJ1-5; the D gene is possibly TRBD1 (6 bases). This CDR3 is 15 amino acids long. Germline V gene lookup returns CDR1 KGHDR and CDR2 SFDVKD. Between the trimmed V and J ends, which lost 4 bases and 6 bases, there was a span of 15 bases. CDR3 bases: TGTGCCACCAGTGACCCCGACAGGCAAGGTCAGCCCCAGCATTTT. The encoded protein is CATSDPDRQGQPQHF.

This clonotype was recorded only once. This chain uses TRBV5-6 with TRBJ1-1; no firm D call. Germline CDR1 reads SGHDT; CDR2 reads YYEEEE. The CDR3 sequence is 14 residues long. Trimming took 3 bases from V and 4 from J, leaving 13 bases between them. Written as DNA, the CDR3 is TGTGCCAGCAGCTGGAGGGAGGCCGCCACTGAAGCTTTCTTT. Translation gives CASSWREAATEAFF.

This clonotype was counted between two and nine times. The CDR3 coding sequence is TGTGCCAGCAGCGTAGAGGCGGGGTTGGGAGATACGCAGTATTTT. Its protein product is CASSVEAGLGDTQYF. This chain joins TRBV9 and TRBJ2-3; D is perhaps TRBD2 (6 bases). Trimming pared 0 bases from V and 5 bases from J, leaving 13 bases between. Per the germline V gene, CDR1 is SGDLS and CDR2 is YYNGEE. This CDR3 is built from 15 residues.